This TCR beta chain appears in the sequencing data of a study of T cells in Graves' hyperthyroidism and ophthalmopathy. Study-level information: Blood from the periphery was taken at initial diagnosis, before any treatment.

CDR3 length: 13 residues. Germline CDR1 reads LGHDT; CDR2 reads YNNKEL (reference sequence). V shed 2 bases and J shed 7 bases, with 11 bases lying between them. RNA transcripts provided the source from which TCR beta CDR3 regions were amplified. RT-PCR in the first round (using the HTBI primer set) targeted the TCR CDR3. In TCRdb, the multiplex PCR reads were re-called with MiXCR into one record per CDR3 protein. The sample yields about 330,000 distinct CDR3 sequences, around 15% seen once. This clonotype showed up many times. The sequence was obtained from a woman in her thirties or forties with Graves' ophthalmopathy. V gene TRBV3-1 combines with J gene TRBJ2-5; D is undetermined. The material sequenced was blood. CDR3 in DNA: TGTGCCAGCAGCCAAAGGTCTTCGGGGACCCAGTACTTC. This sequence encodes CASSQRSSGTQYF.